The clone carrying this T cell receptor (beta chain) occurred once. This specimen comes from a study of blood T cell repertoires in COVID-19. Whole-study context: From the United States, Italy and Spain came samples of acute and convalescent COVID-19. In each case, the material was cDNA or gDNA derived from T cells, B-cell-depleted T cells, or PBMCs.

In the source study's methods: It was from reference gene primer amplification that nucleated cell counts were estimated. Generated by immunoSEQ multiplex PCR, the TCRdb table keeps only in-frame clones and is missing some. Clone size and V and J calls were adopted from that table, with D and trimming inferred from the DNA. The sample consists of approximately 65,000 clones, approximately 90% of them appearing once. There are 17 residues in the CDR3. Trimming pared 1 base from V and 2 bases from J, leaving 17 bases between. Germline lookup yields CDR1 LGHNA and CDR2 YNFKEQ. V is TRBV4-2 and J is TRBJ1-2; weak D call: TRBD1 (5 bases). This receptor was obtained from a woman aged 18 to 35 with acute or convalescent COVID-19. The sequencing sample was made of peripheral blood. CDR3 sequence: CASSQVYGGDQNYGYTF. CDR3 nucleotides: TGTGCCAGCAGCCAAGTCTACGGGGGGGACCAGAACTATGGCTACACCTTC.